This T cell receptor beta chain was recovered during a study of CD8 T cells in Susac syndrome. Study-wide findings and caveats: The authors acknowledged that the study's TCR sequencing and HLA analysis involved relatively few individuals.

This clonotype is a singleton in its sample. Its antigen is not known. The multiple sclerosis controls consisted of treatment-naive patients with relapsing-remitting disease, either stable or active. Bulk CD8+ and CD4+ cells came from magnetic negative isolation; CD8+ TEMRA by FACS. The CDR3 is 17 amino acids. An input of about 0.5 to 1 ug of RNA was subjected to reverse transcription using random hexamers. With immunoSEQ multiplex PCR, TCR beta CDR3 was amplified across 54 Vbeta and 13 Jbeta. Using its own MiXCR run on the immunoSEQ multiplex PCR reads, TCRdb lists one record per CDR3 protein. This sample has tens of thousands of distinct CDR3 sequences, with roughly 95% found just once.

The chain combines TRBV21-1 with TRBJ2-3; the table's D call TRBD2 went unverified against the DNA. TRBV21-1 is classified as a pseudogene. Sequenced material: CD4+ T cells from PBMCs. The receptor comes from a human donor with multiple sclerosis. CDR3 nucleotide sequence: TGTGCCAGCAGCAAACAATTGAGCGGGGGGGAGAAAGATACGCAGTATTTT. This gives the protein CASSKQLSGGEKDTQYF.